The rows below give T cell receptor beta chains drawn from one sample of a study of monozygotic twins with inflammatory bowel disease. For each CDR3 protein, TCRdb gives one entry from its re-call of the 5' RACE reads, without DNA. The sample data list around 410,000 distinct CDR3 sequences. Sequencing was done on a sample of blood. The receptors were sampled from a human donor with ulcerative colitis or Crohn's disease, or a healthy co-twin of an affected twin (not recorded which). CDR3s include the opening cysteine and the closing phenylalanine or tryptophan.

V	J	CDR3
TRBV18	TRBJ2-6	CASSPLNSGANVLTF
TRBV20-1	TRBJ1-2	CSARGTELYGYTF
TRBV28	TRBJ2-7	CASIPGGHYEQYF
TRBV27	TRBJ1-6	CASCRDGYNSPLHF
TRBV7-9	TRBJ2-1	CASSRTGDSYNEQFF
TRBV29-1	TRBJ1-4	CSVEETQGEKLFF
TRBV28	TRBJ2-3	CASSSGTSGIPSTDTQYF
TRBV7-9	TRBJ1-5	CASSSDRDVNQPQHF
TRBV5-1	TRBJ1-2	CASSLGQTTSGGYTF
TRBV7-2	TRBJ2-1	CASSLLRREVYEQFF
TRBV5-1	TRBJ2-3	CASSLAGRGGPDTQYF
TRBV21-1	TRBJ2-3	CANASGSNTPTDTQYF
TRBV6-5	TRBJ2-1	CASSSRGGSWSYNEQFF
TRBV6-2/TRBV6-3	TRBJ2-1	CASSPRPTRENEQFF
TRBV5-1	TRBJ2-7	CASSLPRGLTSGYEQYF
TRBV27	TRBJ2-1	CASSASGRGFGEQFF
TRBV14	TRBJ1-3	CASSGSPAYGGNTIYF
TRBV7-3	TRBJ2-2	CASSGFKAGELFF
TRBV7-2	TRBJ2-5	CASSLAPGGQTQYF
TRBV14	TRBJ2-2	CASSPRALPGELFF
TRBV7-2	TRBJ1-6	CASSLEGGRSPLHF
TRBV12-3/TRBV12-4	TRBJ1-1	CASSLGMQNTEAFF
TRBV20-1	TRBJ2-3	CSAPWTSGRAADTQYF
TRBV5-1	TRBJ1-2	CASSGGANYGYTF
TRBV3-1	TRBJ2-1	CASSPSGALAGINNEQFF
TRBV7-2	TRBJ1-1	CASSLRRGGRNTEAFF
TRBV19	TRBJ2-1	CASSTSSGGKNEQFF
TRBV11-2	TRBJ2-3	CASSFTSGGAPDTQYF
TRBV6-2/TRBV6-3	TRBJ1-2	CASSYSSGTGGYTF